The 5 T cell receptor beta chains presented below share a single source sample, sequenced in a study of OX40 agonist ivuxolimab in advanced cancers. This table comes from immunoSEQ multiplex PCR, and its TCRdb copy is limited to in-frame clones, with some not included. Of about 64,000 clones listed, roughly 80% are singletons. Sequencing used CD4+ or CD8+ T cells sorted from blood, obtained in a trial of the OX40 agonist ivuxolimab. Receptors were obtained from an adult with an advanced solid tumor such as melanoma, head and neck, liver or kidney cancer.

The gene calls are TRBV7-9 and TRBJ2-3; no definite D call. Germline CDR1 reads SEHNR; CDR2 reads FQNEAQ (reference sequence). This CDR3 contains 13 residues. With 8 bases removed from V and 3 bases from J, the gap between germline ends came to 12 bases. CDR3 sequence (DNA): TGTGCCAGCGACCGGGTCAGGACAGATACGCAGTATTTT. This encodes CASDRVRTDTQYF.

The V gene is TRBV6-5, the J gene TRBJ2-5, with TRBD1 identical over 9 bases. Matching the DNA end better, TRBJ2-7 makes the J call doubtful. CDR3 length equals 14 residues. Per the germline V gene, CDR1 is MNHEY and CDR2 is SVGAGI. As DNA, the CDR3 is TGTGCCAGCAGTCGACAGGGGGGAACCTACGAGCAGTACTTC. Encoded protein: CASSRQGGTYEQYF.

The chain links TRBV11-1 to TRBJ2-2, with no clear D. Germline CDR1 SGHAT, CDR2 FQDESV (reference sequence). V was trimmed by 1 base and J by 4 bases, leaving 7 bases between them. This CDR3 has 14 residues. CDR3 nucleotide sequence: TGTGCCAGCAGCTTAGGGCAAATCACCGGGGAGCTGTTTTTT. Translated, it gives CASSLGQITGELFF.

The chain is built from TRBV6-6 and TRBJ2-5, with 7 bases matching TRBD2. Trimming took 4 bases from V and 9 from J; bases not matched to a gene: 17. The CDR3 runs to 16 residues. Germline CDR1 reads MNHNY; CDR2 reads SVGAGI (reference sequence). CDR3 sequence (DNA): TGTGCCAGCAGTTCACCTGGGGGGGGATTGCGGGAACCCCAGTACTTC. Protein: CASSSPGGGLREPQYF.

To note about this clone: This sample includes further DNA sequences coding for the same CDR3. In DNA, the CDR3 is TGTGCCTGGAGTCGGGACAGGCCCTATGGCTACACCTTC. Translating gives CAWSRDRPYGYTF. The rearrangement uses TRBV30 and TRBJ1-2, with TRBD1 matching over 8 bases. This CDR3 contains 13 residues. J lost 4 bases, V lost 2 bases, and 3 bases had no gene match. Germline loops: CDR1 GTSNPN, CDR2 SVGIG (reference sequence).